This T cell receptor beta chain was retrieved from a study of blood T cell repertoires in COVID-19. Across the study: There were acute and convalescent COVID-19 samples, and they came from the United States, Italy and Spain. From T cells, B-cell-depleted T cells, or PBMCs came the material, which was cDNA or gDNA.

Enrolment of Seattle patients took place during active infection, and they were followed longitudinally. Profiled with immunoSEQ multiplex PCR; TCRdb holds only in-frame clones, not every one. The data show a few hundred thousand clones, roughly 88% seen once. V lost 5 bases to trimming and J lost 7 bases, with 8 bases between them. Germline values: CDR1 SEHNR, CDR2 FQNEAQ (reference sequence). The CDR3 totals 11 residues. This TCR came from a woman aged 50 to 65 with COVID-19, enrolled during active disease. The material sequenced was peripheral blood. J is TRBJ1-2 and V is TRBV7-9; D possibly corresponds to TRBD1 (6 bases). This CDR3 reads CASSGTSGYTF. CDR3 in DNA: TGTGCCAGCAGCGGGACAAGTGGCTACACCTTC.